The 14 T cell receptor beta chains in this list originate from one sample, sequenced in a study of CD8+CD57+ T cells in acquired aplastic anemia. Genomic DNA templated the TCR beta VDJ and CDR3 profiling. TCRdb used MiXCR to reprocess the reads, holding one entry per CDR3 protein. The sample contains 130,000 or so distinct CDR3 sequences, less than 50% of which appear only once. Selection for sequencing was limited to patients who had shown CD8+CD57+ cell expansion by flow cytometry. Sequencing input: sorted CD4+, CD8+, or CD8+CD57+ T cells (not recorded which) from PBMCs. The receptors were sampled from a human donor with aplastic anemia.

The chain couples TRBV19 to TRBJ2-5; 8 bases agree with TRBD2. CDR1 is LNHDA, CDR2 SQIVND, per germline (reference sequence). The J segment lost 1 base and the V segment lost 3 bases, leaving 1 base of the junction unmatched. This CDR3 region has 14 residues. This chain's CDR3 is CASSIRGGQETQYF. DNA for the CDR3: TGTGCCAGTAGTATTCGGGGGGGCCAAGAGACCCAGTACTTC.

The J gene is TRBJ2-5, the V gene TRBV14, with TRBD2 as a possible D gene (7 bases). Trimming took 1 base from V and 5 from J, leaving 20 bases between them. From germline, CDR1 is SGHDN and CDR2 FVKESK. The CDR3 is 17 residues long. CDR3 loop: CASSQGRRRGRSETQYF. The CDR3 DNA sequence: TGTGCCAGCAGCCAAGGTCGGCGGCGGGGGCGATCGGAGACCCAGTACTTC.

This clonotype was seen at least ten times. The rearrangement links TRBV6-1 to TRBJ1-2; perhaps TRBD1 as D (5 bases). Trimming stripped 5 bases from V and 6 bases from J, with 22 bases between. CDR3 size: 16 residues. CDR1 is MNHNS and CDR2 is SASEGT in the germline V gene. DNA for the CDR3: TGTGCCAGCAGTTCCGTGGGACCCCGAAGTTTGGATGGCTACACCTTC. Translation gives CASSSVGPRSLDGYTF.

This clonotype has at least ten counts. The chain couples TRBV7-9 to TRBJ1-1; weak D call: TRBD1 (6 bases). The V end lost 2 bases, the J end lost 10 bases, and 14 bases lay between the germline ends. The germline V gene encodes CDR1 SEHNR and CDR2 FQNEAQ (reference sequence). The CDR3 consists of 13 residues. CDR3 DNA sequence: TGTGCCAGCAGCTTATTTAGGGACAACGGAGCTTTCTTT. Translation: CASSLFRDNGAFF.

This clonotype was seen repeatedly, ten times or more. V is TRBV12-3 or TRBV12-4 and J is TRBJ1-3; D is undetermined. CDR3 size: 13 residues. Deletions cut 3 bases from V and 3 bases from J, with 6 bases between. The CDR3 DNA sequence: TGTGCCAGCAGTTTGGGCGGTGGAAACACCATATATTTT. Translating it yields CASSLGGGNTIYF.

This clonotype was seen repeatedly, ten times or more. Here the CDR3 reads CASSQYGTQYF. The DNA for the CDR3 is TGTGCCAGCAGCCAATACGGGACCCAGTACTTC. The chain joins TRBV14 to TRBJ2-5, with unresolved D. Per germline, CDR1 SGHDN and CDR2 FVKESK. V was pared by 2 bases and J by 7 bases, with 5 bases between. The CDR3 loop spans 11 amino acids.

A note on this clonotype: With a much larger clone just one base away, this may be a read error. The chain joins TRBV6-2 or TRBV6-3 to TRBJ2-7; 9 bases are shared with TRBD1. The CDR3 has 14 amino acids. The germline gives CDR1 MNHEY, CDR2 SVGEGT. The CDR3 loop is CASRASGQGEEQSF. The CDR3 coding sequence is TGTGCCAGCAGAGCTTCGGGACAGGGCGAAGAGCAGTCCTTC.

This clonotype has more than one count but fewer than ten. CDR3 DNA sequence: TGCAGCGTAGGCTCGGCGGGGGGGTCCTACAATGAGCAGTTCTTC. Residues: CSVGSAGGSYNEQFF. The rearrangement uses TRBV29-1 and TRBJ2-1; 9 bases fit TRBD2. This CDR3 contains 15 residues. The ends lost 6 bases at V and 1 base at J; junction bases unmatched: 7. From germline, CDR1 is SQVTM and CDR2 ANQGSEA.

The sample holds many counts of this clonotype. The chain carries TRBV5-4 and TRBJ2-5; D is possibly TRBD2 (7 bases). Trimming removed 5 bases from V and 4 bases from J, with 15 bases in between. Germline V gives CDR1 SGHNT, CDR2 YYREEE (reference sequence). This CDR3 has 14 residues. Written as DNA, the CDR3 is TGTGCCAGCAGACTGGGGGGGCGCGTAGAGACCCAGTACTTC. This gives the protein CASRLGGRVETQYF.

The rearrangement uses TRBV19 and TRBJ2-1, with no clear D. CDR3 size: 13 residues. The V end lost 5 bases, the J end lost 5 bases, and 10 bases lay between the germline ends. The germline CDR1 and CDR2 sequences are LNHDA and SQIVND (reference sequence). CDR3 region: CASSLRRNNEQFF. The CDR3 bases are TGTGCCAGTAGTCTCAGACGGAACAATGAGCAGTTCTTC.

The genes are TRBV29-1 and TRBJ2-1; 8 bases agree with TRBD2. CDR3 length equals 12 residues. CDR1 and CDR2 from the germline V gene are SQVTM and ANQGSEA. Losses at the gene ends were 4 bases for V and 15 bases for J; bases not matched to a gene: 11. The CDR3 loop is CSVAAGVGSMFF. The CDR3 coding sequence is TGCAGCGTTGCAGCGGGAGTGGGGAGTATGTTCTTC.

This chain joins TRBV4-2 and TRBJ1-6, with 11 nucleotides matching TRBD1. The V and J ends lost 1 base and 10 bases, in that order; junction bases with no gene match: 0. CDR1 is LGHNA and CDR2 is YNFKEQ in the germline V gene. This CDR3 comprises 14 residues. CDR3 nucleotides: TGTGCCAGCAGCCAAGGGGACAGGGGGTCACCCCTCCACTTT. It specifies CASSQGDRGSPLHF.

The chain couples TRBV6-1 to TRBJ1-2, with 8 positions matching TRBD1. V shed 7 bases, J shed 8 bases, and the junction held 6 bases outside the gene matches. CDR1 is MNHNS and CDR2 is SASEGT in the germline V gene. There are 12 residues in the CDR3. This CDR3 reads CASNGQGGGYTF. CDR3 nucleotides: TGTGCCAGCAATGGACAGGGCGGAGGCTACACCTTC.

The sample holds a few counts of this clonotype. This sequence joins TRBV12-3 or TRBV12-4 and TRBJ1-2, with D hard to call. The CDR3 covers 13 residues. V was shortened by 2 bases and J by 2 bases, with 6 bases between the two germline ends. The CDR3 loop reads CASSLRANYGYTF. The CDR3 DNA follows: TGTGCCAGCAGTTTACGGGCAAACTATGGCTACACCTTC.